Sequencing of this T cell receptor beta chain was carried out in a study of molecular identifiers for immune sequencing clone quantification. General observations from the study: Clones above 20 RNA copies held over 97% of effector molecules, under 1% in naive cells.

Previously described methods and listed TCR primers were employed for the bulk TCR libraries. MiXCR was run by TCRdb on the PCR reads, yielding one entry per CDR3 protein. The repertoire holds under 600,000 distinct CDR3 sequences, with roughly 25% as singletons. The CDR3 covers 20 residues. Trimming stripped 2 bases from V and 0 bases from J, with 24 bases between. A note on this clonotype: As yet, its antigen is unknown.

This TCR was recovered from a human donor in good health. Some libraries in this study had Jurkat cell RNA spiked in. The rearrangement joins TRBV23-1 to TRBJ2-3; D possibly corresponds to TRBD1 (7 bases). TRBV23-1 belongs to the ORF category, with a function that is uncertain. The specimen sequenced was naive CD8+ T cells from blood, with Jurkat cell RNA spiked in. The subset denotes: FACS-sorted CD8+CD4-CCR7+CD45RA+ naive T cells. CDR3 bases: TGCGCCAGCAGTCAAAGCAAGCCCAGGAGGGGGCGCAAGAGCACAGATACGCAGTATTTT. This encodes CASSQSKPRRGRKSTDTQYF.